The sequence of this T cell receptor (beta chain) was determined in a study of patients and donors after allogeneic stem cell transplantation. TCRdb itself ran the RT-PCR reads through MiXCR, one entry per CDR3 protein. This sample has about 960,000 distinct CDR3 sequences, with about a sixth found just once. Sequenced material: blood, either unsorted or a sorted T cell fraction (not recorded which). This sequence originates from a human donor who was either an allogeneic HSCT recipient or a stem cell or donor lymphocyte infusion donor (not recorded which). It is not recorded whose cells these are; they may come from a transplant donor.

The CDR3: CASSFRTGTVTYEQYF. The CDR3, as DNA: TGTGCCAGCAGTTTCCGGACCGGGACGGTTACCTACGAGCAGTACTTC. The gene calls are TRBV12-3 or TRBV12-4 and TRBJ2-7, with D tentatively TRBD1 or TRBD2 (5 bases each). Trimming took 3 bases from V and 2 from J, leaving 17 bases between them. The CDR3 consists of 16 residues.